The 22 T cell receptor beta chains below were found in one sample sequenced in a study of blood T cell repertoires in COVID-19. Measured with immunoSEQ multiplex PCR; TCRdb has only the in-frame clones, and not every one. The data contain around 250,000 clones, 75% to 90% of them seen just once; the ten biggest clones take up 0.94%. The sequenced material came from peripheral blood. These receptor sequences come from a woman aged 35 to 49 who had recovered from COVID-19.

This clone was seen a single time. The chain carries TRBV5-4 and TRBJ2-7, with D possibly matching TRBD1 (6 bases). The CDR3 sequence is 11 residues long. Germline V CDR1 and CDR2: SGHNT, YYREEE (reference sequence). Trimming pared 7 bases from V and 6 bases from J, leaving 11 bases between. CDR3 region: CASGKGVEQYF. DNA of the CDR3: TGTGCCAGCGGGAAGGGGGTCGAGCAGTACTTC.

The chain carries TRBV11-1 and TRBJ2-5, with D possibly TRBD2 on 6 matching bases. This CDR3 is 15 amino acids long. The germline V and J ends were trimmed by 0 bases and 6 bases, with 14 bases remaining between them. The germline gives CDR1 SGHAT, CDR2 FQDESV (reference sequence). The CDR3 sequence: CASSLASGSHQTQYF. The CDR3 region has the DNA TGTGCCAGCAGCTTAGCCTCCGGGAGTCATCAGACCCAGTACTTC.

V is TRBV4-1 and J is TRBJ2-7; 8 bases align to TRBD2. The ends lost 0 bases at V and 1 base at J; junction bases unmatched: 2. The CDR3 is 15 amino acids. The germline gives CDR1 MGHRA, CDR2 YSYEKL. The CDR3: CASSQDPGGSYEQYF. CDR3 bases: TGCGCCAGCAGCCAAGATCCGGGAGGGTCCTACGAGCAGTACTTC.

V usage is TRBV5-4 and J usage is TRBJ1-6; the match to TRBD1 covers 7 bases. The CDR3 is made up of 17 amino acids. Germline lookup yields CDR1 SGHNT and CDR2 YYREEE (reference sequence). The ends lost 4 bases at V and 4 bases at J; junction bases unmatched: 11. The CDR3 protein is CASSLGGQLSYNSPLHF. CDR3 DNA sequence: TGTGCCAGCAGCCTGGGGGGACAGCTGTCTTATAATTCACCCCTCCACTTT.

V is TRBV24-1 and J is TRBJ2-1; 8 nucleotides agree with TRBD2. CDR3 length: 17 amino acids. Germline lookup yields CDR1 KGHDR and CDR2 SFDVKD. V dropped 2 bases and J dropped 3; count of bases not matched to a gene: 8. CDR3 sequence: CATSDSGRLAGYNEQFF. The CDR3 bases are TGTGCCACCAGTGATTCCGGGCGGCTAGCGGGCTACAATGAGCAGTTCTTC.

The rearrangement links TRBV9 to TRBJ2-5; 9 nucleotides align to TRBD2. This CDR3 comprises 16 residues. Germline V CDR1 and CDR2: SGDLS, YYNGEE. Unmatched junction bases numbered 8, after V lost 0 bases and J lost 5 bases. The CDR3 nucleotides are TGTGCCAGCAGCGTAGGGGTAGCGGGAGCCTGGGAGACCCAGTACTTC. Translating gives CASSVGVAGAWETQYF. Using reference TRBV9 and TRBJ2-5 for the parts outside the CDR3, the full variable domain is DSGVTQTPKHLITATGQRVTLRCSPRSGDLSVYWYQQSLDQGLQFLIQYYNGEERAKGNILERFSAQQFPDLHSELNLSSLELGDSALYFCASSVGVAGAWETQYFGPGTRLLVL.

The DNA for the CDR3 is TGTGCCAGCAGCTTAGAGGGACAAAGGCTTGAAAAACTGTTTTTT. It encodes CASSLEGQRLEKLFF. The chain couples TRBV11-3 to TRBJ1-4, with D maybe TRBD1 (6 bases). The CDR3 runs 15 residues. The germline V gene encodes CDR1 SGHNT and CDR2 YENEEA. V dropped 0 bases and J dropped 7 bases, with 12 bases sitting between them.

This clone was observed a few times. The V call is TRBV12-3 or TRBV12-4, the J call TRBJ2-1; D gene ambiguous. This CDR3 contains 13 residues. Trimming cost V 7 bases and J 10 bases, with 17 bases left between them. CDR3 DNA sequence: TGTGCCAGCAAACTCGTGGGCTCTGGGGAGCAGTTCTTC. As protein: CASKLVGSGEQFF.

This sequence joins TRBV7-2 and TRBJ1-2; 9 bases map to TRBD1. The CDR3 is 13 residues long. The J segment lost 7 bases and the V segment lost 10 bases, leaving 10 bases of the junction unmatched. Germline CDR1 is SGHTA and CDR2 is FQGNSA. The CDR3 coding sequence is TGTGCCACCTCGAGACAGGGGGTCACTGGCTACACCTTC. Residues: CATSRQGVTGYTF.

The rearrangement uses TRBV5-1 and TRBJ2-5; 10 bases are a match to TRBD2. V shed 4 bases, J shed 5 bases, and the junction held 14 bases outside the gene matches. CDR1 SGHRS and CDR2 YFSETQ come from the germline V gene. The CDR3 is made up of 17 amino acids. The CDR3 nucleotides are TGCGCCAGCAGCCCCGGGGCTAGCGGGAGCTCTGGGGAGACCCAGTACTTC. This codes for CASSPGASGSSGETQYF. The full variable domain, with the rest looked up from reference TRBV5-1 and TRBJ2-5, is KAGVTQTPRYLIKTRGQQVTLSCSPISGHRSVSWYQQTPGQGLQFLFEYFSETQRNKGNFPGRFSGRQFSNSRSEMNVSTLELGDSALYLCASSPGASGSSGETQYFGPGTRLLVL.

The chain recombines TRBV6-4 with TRBJ2-7; D is unresolved. This CDR3 has 11 residues. In germline, CDR1 is MRHNA, CDR2 SNTAGT. V dropped 5 bases and J dropped 11 bases, with 13 bases sitting between them. The DNA for the CDR3 is TGTGCCAGCAGTCCTTTTCCGGGTGAGTACTTC. This sequence encodes CASSPFPGEYF.

J is TRBJ2-7 and V is TRBV30; possibly TRBD2 for D (5 bases). CDR1 and CDR2 (germline): GTSNPN, SVGIG (reference sequence). The CDR3 is made up of 13 amino acids. V was shortened by 2 bases and J by 0 bases, with 8 bases between the two germline ends. CDR3 amino acids: CAWSSGYSYEQYF. The CDR3 DNA is TGTGCCTGGAGTAGCGGTTACTCCTACGAGCAGTACTTC.

The V and J genes are TRBV5-5 and TRBJ1-6; D not resolved. The CDR3 runs 18 residues. Trimming stripped 2 bases from V and 1 base from J, with 16 bases between. Looked up from germline, CDR1 is SGHKS and CDR2 is YYEKEE (reference sequence). The CDR3, as DNA: TGTGCCAGCAGCTTCTTCGTTAGCACTCAGTCCTATAATTCACCCCTCCACTTT. Its protein product is CASSFFVSTQSYNSPLHF. The full variable domain, in which reference TRBV5-5 and TRBJ1-6 provide the parts outside the CDR3, is DAGVTQSPTHLIKTRGQQVTLRCSPISGHKSVSWYQQVLGQGPQFIFQYYEKEERGRGNFPDRFSARQFPNYSSELNVNALLLGDSALYLCASSFFVSTQSYNSPLHFGNGTRLTVT.

This sequence joins TRBV11-3 and TRBJ2-3; 7 positions agree with TRBD1. CDR3 size: 14 residues. Germline V CDR1 and CDR2: SGHNT, YENEEA. Losses at the gene ends were 6 bases for V and 6 bases for J; bases not matched to a gene: 9. The CDR3 sequence is CASRLGGPADTQYF. The CDR3, as DNA: TGTGCCAGCAGACTAGGGGGCCCCGCCGATACGCAGTATTTT. Based on the CDR3 plus reference TRBV11-3 and TRBJ2-3, the full variable domain is EAGVVQSPRYKIIEKKQPVAFWCNPISGHNTLYWYLQNLGQGPELLIRYENEEAVDDSQLPKDRFSAERLKGVDSTLKIQPAELGDSAVYLCASRLGGPADTQYFGPGTRLTVL.

In this sample, this clone turned up once. The CDR3 sequence: CASSLPSAGNEQFF. The CDR3 DNA reads TGTGCCAGCAGCTTGCCTAGCGCGGGGAATGAGCAGTTCTTC. This chain joins TRBV5-4 and TRBJ2-1; D possibly corresponds to TRBD2 (6 bases). The CDR3 length is 14 residues. V gave up 1 base and J gave up 7 bases, with 12 bases separating them. Germline CDR1 is SGHNT and CDR2 is YYREEE (reference sequence). Looking up the rest from reference TRBV5-4 and TRBJ2-1 gives the full variable domain: ETGVTQSPTHLIKTRGQQVTLRCSSQSGHNTVSWYQQALGQGPQFIFQYYREEENGRGNFPPRFSGLQFPNYSSELNVNALELDDSALYLCASSLPSAGNEQFFGPGTRLTVL.

The V call is TRBV7-9, the J call TRBJ2-1, with TRBD1 matching 7 bases. CDR3 length equals 16 residues. Germline CDR1 SEHNR, CDR2 FQNEAQ (reference sequence). The ends lost 10 bases at V and 5 bases at J; junction bases unmatched: 17. The CDR3 spells CATRSQTGNLNNEQFF. The CDR3 coding sequence is TGTGCCACCCGATCCCAGACAGGGAATCTGAACAATGAGCAGTTCTTC.

The chain links TRBV20-1 to TRBJ2-7, with TRBD2 identical over 11 bases. The CDR3 covers 14 residues. Trimming took 3 bases from V and 7 from J; bases not matched to a gene: 8. Germline V gene lookup returns CDR1 DFQATT and CDR2 SNEGSKA (reference sequence). CDR3 nucleotides: TGCAGTGCTAGTGATACTAGCGGGAGAGTGGAGCAGTACTTC. It specifies CSASDTSGRVEQYF.

The chain uses TRBV29-1 and TRBJ1-2; D call uncertain. Between the trimmed V and J ends, which lost 1 base and 4 bases, there was a span of 10 bases. Germline CDR1 and CDR2: SQVTM and ANQGSEA. The CDR3 contains 13 residues. The CDR3 here is CSVEGGVGYGYTF. Written as DNA, the CDR3 is TGCAGCGTTGAAGGAGGCGTAGGCTATGGCTACACCTTC.

This clone was found once. The gene calls are TRBV24-1 and TRBJ2-3; TRBD2 matches 13 bases. With 4 bases clipped from V and 3 bases from J, the junction kept 3 bases outside the gene matches. The CDR3 consists of 16 residues. Looked up from germline, CDR1 is KGHDR and CDR2 is SFDVKD. The CDR3 nucleotides read TGTGCCACCAGTGAAACGACTAGCGGGAGGACAGATACGCAGTATTTT. This gives the protein CATSETTSGRTDTQYF.

This clone was found once. The chain links TRBV28 to TRBJ2-2; D perhaps matches TRBD1 (6 bases). CDR1 is MDHEN, CDR2 SYDVKM, per germline. CDR3 length: 18 residues. V was clipped by 1 base and J by 7 bases, with 22 bases between them. CDR3 sequence reads: CASSLFQGNRESNGELFF. DNA for the CDR3: TGTGCCAGCAGTTTATTCCAAGGGAACAGGGAAAGTAACGGGGAGCTGTTTTTT.

The CDR3 DNA follows: TGTGCCAGCAGCGTAGGATCGGGACAGGTGGTCAATGAGCAGTTCTTC. This sequence encodes CASSVGSGQVVNEQFF. The V call is TRBV9, the J call TRBJ2-1, with 8 bases lining up with TRBD1. V was pared by 0 bases and J by 6 bases, with 8 bases of the junction left unmatched. The CDR3 contains 16 residues. Germline loops: CDR1 SGDLS, CDR2 YYNGEE.

CDR3 sequence reads: CATSRGSPGPQHF. The CDR3 DNA reads as TGTGCCACCAGCAGAGGGAGTCCGGGGCCCCAGCATTTT. The V gene is TRBV15, the J gene TRBJ1-5; D is unclear. Germline values: CDR1 LNHNV, CDR2 YYDKDF (reference sequence). Trimming pared 1 base from V and 9 bases from J, leaving 10 bases between. The CDR3 is 13 residues long.